This TCR beta chain came from a study of cytotoxic CD8 clonotypes in ibrutinib-treated CLL. The overall study: Responses: around 24 partial, 2 complete; after median about 70 months, roughly 14 stayed remitted, some twelve progressed. Response specimens were obtained following a median treatment duration of approximately 13 months, with a range of 6 to 36. Among the samples, the mean was roughly 260,000 productive templates and about 94,000 productive rearrangements.

Sequenced by immunoSEQ multiplex PCR; TCRdb stores in-frame clones only, minus some. The profile shows 70,000 to 80,000 clones, less than 90% of them singletons. CDR1 is GTSNPN, CDR2 SVGIG, per germline (reference sequence). Between the trimmed V and J ends, which lost 4 bases and 4 bases, there was a span of 22 bases. The CDR3 runs 16 residues. As to this clone: Its specificity is not known.

Findings and caveats of the study: Clonality at baseline surpassed age-matched healthy donors and tracked circulating CD8+ T-cell counts.

This clonotype was obtained from a human donor with chronic lymphocytic leukemia. The specimen was PBMCs, collected after 24 months of ibrutinib treatment. The chain joins TRBV30 to TRBJ1-1; perhaps TRBD1 as D (6 bases). CDR3 DNA: TGTGCCTGGACCAGGACGGGGAGGGGGGTATTCACTGAAGCTTTCTTT. This codes for CAWTRTGRGVFTEAFF.